The entry below describes one TCR beta chain. These data belong to a study of control samples from healthy donors and cancer patients. Repertoires were generated with immunoSEQ multiplex PCR, while TCRdb's copy carries only in-frame clones and drops some. The table lists fewer than 90,000 clones, 84% of them singletons. The CDR3 covers 17 residues. From germline, CDR1 is KGHSY and CDR2 FQNENV. V shed 0 bases and J shed 4 bases, with 16 bases lying between them. The chain recombines TRBV16 with TRBJ1-3; D gene uncertain. The specimen was blood. The TCR originated in a man aged 50 to 59 in good health. CDR3 bases: TGTGCCAGCAGCCAATCGTCTGGGAGGATCGAAGGAAACACCATATATTTT. Translated, it gives CASSQSSGRIEGNTIYF.